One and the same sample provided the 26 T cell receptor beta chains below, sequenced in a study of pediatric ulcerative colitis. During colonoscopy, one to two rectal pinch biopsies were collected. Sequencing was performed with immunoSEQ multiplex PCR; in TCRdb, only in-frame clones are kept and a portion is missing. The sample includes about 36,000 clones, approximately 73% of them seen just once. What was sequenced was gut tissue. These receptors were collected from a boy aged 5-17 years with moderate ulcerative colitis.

This CDR3 is CASSGSGGGYNEQFF. CDR3 bases: TGTGCCAGCAGTGGTAGCGGGGGCGGGTACAATGAGCAGTTCTTC. V and J are TRBV6-4 and TRBJ2-1, with 9 bases that match TRBD2. V lost 4 bases, J lost 4 bases, and 5 bases stayed unmatched. The length of the CDR3 is 15 residues. Germline values: CDR1 MRHNA, CDR2 SNTAGT.

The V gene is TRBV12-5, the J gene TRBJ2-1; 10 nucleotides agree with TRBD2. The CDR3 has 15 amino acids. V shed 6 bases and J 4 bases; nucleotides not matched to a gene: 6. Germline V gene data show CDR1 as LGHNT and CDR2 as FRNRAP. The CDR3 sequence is CASGWSGGGYNEQFF. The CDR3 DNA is TGTGCTAGTGGATGGAGCGGGGGGGGATACAATGAGCAGTTCTTC.

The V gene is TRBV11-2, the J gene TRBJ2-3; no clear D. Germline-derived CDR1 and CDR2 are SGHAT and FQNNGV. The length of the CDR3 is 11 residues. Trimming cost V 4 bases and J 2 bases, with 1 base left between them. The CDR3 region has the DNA TGTGCCAGCAGCTCCACAGATACGCAGTATTTT. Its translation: CASSSTDTQYF. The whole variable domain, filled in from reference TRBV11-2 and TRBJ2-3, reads EAGVAQSPRYKIIEKRQSVAFWCNPISGHATLYWYQQILGQGPKLLIQFQNNGVVDDSQLPKDRFSAERLKGVDSTLKIQPAKLEDSAVYLCASSSTDTQYFGPGTRLTVL.

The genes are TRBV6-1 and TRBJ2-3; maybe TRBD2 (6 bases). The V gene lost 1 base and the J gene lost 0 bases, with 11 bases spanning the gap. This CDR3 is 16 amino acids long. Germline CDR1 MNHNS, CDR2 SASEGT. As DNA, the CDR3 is TGTGCCAGCAGTGAAGTTTTAGCGGATAGCACAGATACGCAGTATTTT. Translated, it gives CASSEVLADSTDTQYF.

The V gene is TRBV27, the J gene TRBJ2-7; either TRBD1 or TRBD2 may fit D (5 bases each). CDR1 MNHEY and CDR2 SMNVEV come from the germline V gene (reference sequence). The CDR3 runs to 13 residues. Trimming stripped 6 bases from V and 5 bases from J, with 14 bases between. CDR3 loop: CASRPQGVNEQYF. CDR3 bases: TGTGCCAGCAGACCCCAGGGAGTTAACGAGCAGTACTTC.

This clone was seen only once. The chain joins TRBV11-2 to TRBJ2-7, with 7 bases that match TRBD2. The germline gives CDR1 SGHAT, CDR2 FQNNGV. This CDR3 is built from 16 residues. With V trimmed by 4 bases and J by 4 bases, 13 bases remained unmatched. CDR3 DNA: TGTGCCAGCAGCTCCGGGGGGTCGAGTATCTCATACGAGCAGTACTTC. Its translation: CASSSGGSSISYEQYF.

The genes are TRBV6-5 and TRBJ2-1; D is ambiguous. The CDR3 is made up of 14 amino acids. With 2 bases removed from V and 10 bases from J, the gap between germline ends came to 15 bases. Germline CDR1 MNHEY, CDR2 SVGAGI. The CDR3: CASSYLGRLYEQFF. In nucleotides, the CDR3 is TGTGCCAGCAGTTACCTCGGTCGGCTCTACGAGCAGTTCTTC.

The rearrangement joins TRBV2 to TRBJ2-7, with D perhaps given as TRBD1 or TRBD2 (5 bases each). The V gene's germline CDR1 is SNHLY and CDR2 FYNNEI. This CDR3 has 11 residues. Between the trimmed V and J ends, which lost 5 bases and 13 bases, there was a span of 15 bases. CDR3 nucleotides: TGTGCCAGCAGTCCCCGGGGCCCGATTTACTTC. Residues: CASSPRGPIYF.

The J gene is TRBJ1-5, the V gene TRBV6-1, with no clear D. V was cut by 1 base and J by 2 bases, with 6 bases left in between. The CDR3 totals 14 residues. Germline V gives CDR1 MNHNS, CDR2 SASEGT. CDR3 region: CASSEEVRNQPQHF. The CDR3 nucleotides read TGTGCCAGCAGTGAAGAGGTCCGCAATCAGCCCCAGCATTTT.

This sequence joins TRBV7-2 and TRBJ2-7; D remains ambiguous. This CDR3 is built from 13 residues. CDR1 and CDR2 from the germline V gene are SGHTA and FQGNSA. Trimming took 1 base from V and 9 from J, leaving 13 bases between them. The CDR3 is CASSLEPVSGQYF. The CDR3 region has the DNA TGTGCCAGCAGCTTAGAACCGGTTTCGGGGCAGTACTTC.

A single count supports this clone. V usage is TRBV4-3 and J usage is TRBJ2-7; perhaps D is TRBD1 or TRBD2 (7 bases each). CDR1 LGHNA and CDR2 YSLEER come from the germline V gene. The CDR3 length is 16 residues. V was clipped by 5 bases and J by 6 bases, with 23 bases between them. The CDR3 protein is CASSDLWPQGEGEQYF. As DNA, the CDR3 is TGCGCCAGCAGCGACCTCTGGCCCCAGGGGGAGGGCGAGCAGTACTTC.

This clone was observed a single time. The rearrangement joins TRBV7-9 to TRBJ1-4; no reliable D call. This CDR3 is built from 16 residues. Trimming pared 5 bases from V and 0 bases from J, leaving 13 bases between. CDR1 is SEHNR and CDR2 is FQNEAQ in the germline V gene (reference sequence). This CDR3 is CASSLKRGTTNEKLFF. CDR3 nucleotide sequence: TGTGCCAGCAGCCTCAAGCGCGGAACAACTAATGAAAAACTGTTTTTT. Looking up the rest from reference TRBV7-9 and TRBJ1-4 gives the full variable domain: DTGVSQNPRHKITKRGQNVTFRCDPISEHNRLYWYRQTLGQGPEFLTYFQNEAQLEKSRLLSDRFSAERPKGSFSTLEIQRTEQGDSAMYLCASSLKRGTTNEKLFFGSGTQLSVL.

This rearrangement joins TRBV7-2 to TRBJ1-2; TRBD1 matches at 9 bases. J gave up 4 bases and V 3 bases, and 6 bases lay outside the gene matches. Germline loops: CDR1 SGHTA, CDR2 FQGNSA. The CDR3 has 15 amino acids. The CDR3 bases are TGTGCCAGCAGCTTGGACAGGGGATCGACCTATGGCTACACCTTC. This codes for CASSLDRGSTYGYTF.

The CDR3 nucleotides are TGTGCCAGTAGTTGGGCTAACGTCCCCGTTAGCAATCAGCCCCAGCATTTT. Protein product: CASSWANVPVSNQPQHF. V is TRBV19 and J is TRBJ1-5; D not resolved. CDR1 is LNHDA, CDR2 SQIVND, per germline (reference sequence). CDR3 size: 17 residues. Trimming took 5 bases from V and 0 from J, leaving 17 bases between them.

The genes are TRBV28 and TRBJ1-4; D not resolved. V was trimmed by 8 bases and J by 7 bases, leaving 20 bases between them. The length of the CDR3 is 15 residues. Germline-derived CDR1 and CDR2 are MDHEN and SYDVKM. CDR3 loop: CASRWTGPIGEKLFF. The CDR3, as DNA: TGTGCCAGCCGTTGGACCGGACCAATTGGTGAAAAACTGTTTTTT. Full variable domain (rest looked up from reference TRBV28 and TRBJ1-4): DVKVTQSSRYLVKRTGEKVFLECVQDMDHENMFWYRQDPGLGLRLIYFSYDVKMKEKGDIPEGYSVSREKKERFSLILESASTNQTSMYLCASRWTGPIGEKLFFGSGTQLSVL.

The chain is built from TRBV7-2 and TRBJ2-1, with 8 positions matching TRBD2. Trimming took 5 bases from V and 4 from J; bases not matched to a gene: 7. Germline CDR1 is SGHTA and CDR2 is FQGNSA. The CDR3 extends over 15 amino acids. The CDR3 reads CASSPRGGRYNEQFF. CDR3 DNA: TGTGCCAGCAGCCCTCGGGGGGGCCGATACAATGAGCAGTTCTTC.

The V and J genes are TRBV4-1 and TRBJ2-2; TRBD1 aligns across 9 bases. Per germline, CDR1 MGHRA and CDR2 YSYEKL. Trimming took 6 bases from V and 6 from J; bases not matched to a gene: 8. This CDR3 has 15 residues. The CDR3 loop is CASRRQGGEAGELFF. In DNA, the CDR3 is TGCGCCAGCAGGCGACAGGGGGGGGAAGCCGGGGAGCTGTTTTTT.

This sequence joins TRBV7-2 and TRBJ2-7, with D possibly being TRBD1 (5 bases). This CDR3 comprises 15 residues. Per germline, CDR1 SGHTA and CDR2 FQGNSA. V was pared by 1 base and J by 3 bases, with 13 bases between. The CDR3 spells CASSLVGHPNYEQYF. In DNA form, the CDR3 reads TGTGCCAGCAGCTTAGTCGGACATCCCAACTACGAGCAGTACTTC.

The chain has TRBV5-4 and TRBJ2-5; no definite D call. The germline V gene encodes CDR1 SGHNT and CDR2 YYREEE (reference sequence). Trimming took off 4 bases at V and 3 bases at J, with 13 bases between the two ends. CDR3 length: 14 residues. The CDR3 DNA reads TGTGCCAGCAGCAAGGAATGGTCAGAAGAGACCCAGTACTTC. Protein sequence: CASSKEWSEETQYF.

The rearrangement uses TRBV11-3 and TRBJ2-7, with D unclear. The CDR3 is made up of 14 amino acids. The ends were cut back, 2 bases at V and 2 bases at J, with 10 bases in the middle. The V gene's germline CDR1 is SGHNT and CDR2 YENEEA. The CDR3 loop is CASSLMSATYEQYF. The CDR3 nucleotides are TGTGCCAGCAGCTTAATGTCGGCGACCTACGAGCAGTACTTC.

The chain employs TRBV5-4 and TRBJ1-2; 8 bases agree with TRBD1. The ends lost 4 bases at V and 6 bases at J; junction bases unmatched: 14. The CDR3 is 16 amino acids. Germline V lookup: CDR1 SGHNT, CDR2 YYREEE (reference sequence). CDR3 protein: CASSPESGGWSDGYTF. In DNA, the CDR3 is TGTGCCAGCAGCCCCGAGTCAGGGGGCTGGTCAGATGGCTACACCTTC.

CDR3 nucleotide sequence: TGTGCCAGTAGTATTTGGACAGGGGGACGGAATCAGCCCCAGCATTTT. Translated, it gives CASSIWTGGRNQPQHF. The rearrangement joins TRBV19 to TRBJ1-5; 10 nucleotides align to TRBD1. The CDR3 is 16 amino acids. Per the germline V gene, CDR1 is LNHDA and CDR2 is SQIVND (reference sequence). V lost 3 bases to trimming and J lost 4 bases; unmatched junction nucleotides: 6.

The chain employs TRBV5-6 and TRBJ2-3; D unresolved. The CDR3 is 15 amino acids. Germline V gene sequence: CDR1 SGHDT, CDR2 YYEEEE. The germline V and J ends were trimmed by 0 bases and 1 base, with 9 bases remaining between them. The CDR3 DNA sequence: TGTGCCAGCAGCTTGGACTGGACCGGCACAGATACGCAGTATTTT. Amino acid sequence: CASSLDWTGTDTQYF.

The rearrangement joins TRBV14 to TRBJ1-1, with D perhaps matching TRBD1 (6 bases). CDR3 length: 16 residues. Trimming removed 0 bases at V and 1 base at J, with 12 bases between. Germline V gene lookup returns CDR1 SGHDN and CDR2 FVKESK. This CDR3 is CASSQDGRTANTEAFF. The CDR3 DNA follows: TGTGCCAGCAGCCAAGACGGCAGGACAGCGAACACTGAAGCTTTCTTT.

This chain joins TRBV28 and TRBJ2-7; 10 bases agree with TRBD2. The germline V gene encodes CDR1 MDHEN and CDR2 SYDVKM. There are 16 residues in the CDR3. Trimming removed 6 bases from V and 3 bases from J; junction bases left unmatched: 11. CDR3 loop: CASRPRTSGGLYEQYF. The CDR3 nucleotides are TGTGCCAGCAGACCTCGGACTAGCGGAGGCCTCTACGAGCAGTACTTC. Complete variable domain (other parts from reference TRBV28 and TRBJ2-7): DVKVTQSSRYLVKRTGEKVFLECVQDMDHENMFWYRQDPGLGLRLIYFSYDVKMKEKGDIPEGYSVSREKKERFSLILESASTNQTSMYLCASRPRTSGGLYEQYFGPGTRLTVT.

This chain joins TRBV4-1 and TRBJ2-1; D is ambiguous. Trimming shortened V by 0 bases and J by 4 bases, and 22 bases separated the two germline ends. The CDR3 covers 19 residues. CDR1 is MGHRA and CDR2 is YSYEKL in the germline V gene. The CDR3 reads CASSQEAFRVRLKYNEQFF. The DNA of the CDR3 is TGCGCCAGCAGCCAAGAGGCGTTCCGGGTTAGGTTAAAGTACAATGAGCAGTTCTTC.